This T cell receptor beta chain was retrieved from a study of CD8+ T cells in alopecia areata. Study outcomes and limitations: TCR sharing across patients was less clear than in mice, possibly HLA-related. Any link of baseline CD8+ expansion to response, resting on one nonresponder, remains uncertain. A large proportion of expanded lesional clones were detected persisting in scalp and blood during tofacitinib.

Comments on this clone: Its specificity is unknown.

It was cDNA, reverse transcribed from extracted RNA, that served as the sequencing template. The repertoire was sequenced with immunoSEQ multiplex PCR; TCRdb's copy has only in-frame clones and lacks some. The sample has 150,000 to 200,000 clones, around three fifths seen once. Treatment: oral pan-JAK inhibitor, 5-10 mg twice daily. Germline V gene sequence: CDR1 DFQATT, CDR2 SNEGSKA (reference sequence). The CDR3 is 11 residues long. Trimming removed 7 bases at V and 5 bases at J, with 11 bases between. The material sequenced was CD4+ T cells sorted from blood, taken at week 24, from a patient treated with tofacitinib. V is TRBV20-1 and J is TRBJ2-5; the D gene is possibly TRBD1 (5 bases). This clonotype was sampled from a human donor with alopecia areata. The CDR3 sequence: CSGGRAETQYF. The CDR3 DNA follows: TGCAGTGGTGGCAGGGCGGAGACCCAGTACTTC.